The 3 T cell receptor beta chains presented below share a single source sample, sequenced in a study of shared clonotypes between healthy human individuals. The repertoire was sequenced with immunoSEQ multiplex PCR; TCRdb's copy has only in-frame clones and lacks some. This table holds 600,000 or so clones, 98% found once. CD8 cells regarded as naive lacked CD45RO, were positively chosen for CCR7, and omitted terminally differentiated effector memory CD45RA+ cells. The sample was naive CD8+ T cells sorted from blood. The receptors shown here come from a man aged 30 to 45 in good health.

V and J are TRBV5-1 and TRBJ2-1, with D possibly being TRBD2 (6 bases). In germline, CDR1 is SGHRS, CDR2 YFSETQ. Trimming pared 0 bases from V and 4 bases from J, leaving 11 bases between. The CDR3 runs to 15 residues. The CDR3 is CASSLVGAGYNEQFF. The CDR3 nucleotides read TGCGCCAGCAGCTTGGTAGGGGCGGGGTACAATGAGCAGTTCTTC.

The CDR3 sequence: CASSAGTSGTDTQYF. The CDR3 DNA reads as TGTGCCAGCAGCGCCGGGACTAGCGGAACAGATACGCAGTATTTT. The chain employs TRBV9 and TRBJ2-3; 11 bases map to TRBD2. This CDR3 spans 15 amino acids. V gave up 3 bases and J gave up 3 bases; unmatched junction bases: 3. Germline-derived CDR1 and CDR2 are SGDLS and YYNGEE.

About this clone: At one boundary the junction diverges from the germline segment, which might be a read error. The chain uses TRBV27 and TRBJ1-2, with D perhaps TRBD1 (5 bases). The length of the CDR3 is 13 residues. Germline V gene sequence: CDR1 MNHEY, CDR2 SMNVEV (reference sequence). The CDR3 DNA is TGTGCCAGCAGTATATCCGGGACCCTCGGCTACACCTTC. Translating gives CASSISGTLGYTF.